This T cell receptor beta chain was identified during a study of T-cell memory formation after mild COVID-19. Trimming took 6 bases from V and 5 from J, leaving 7 bases between them. CDR1 and CDR2 from the germline V gene are SGHRS and YFSETQ. There are 11 residues in the CDR3. TCRdb called the 5' RACE reads again in MiXCR, with one record for every CDR3 protein. The table lists about 150,000 distinct CDR3 sequences, over 15% of them singletons. There are a few counts of this clonotype. The material sequenced was PBMCs or a T cell subset sorted from them (not recorded which). The chain is built from TRBV5-1 and TRBJ2-3; no clear D. This receptor was taken from an adult woman who had mild COVID-19 (a few samples of this study predate the infection). Cell type and time point are not known. CDR3 sequence reads: CASTGGDTQYF. The DNA of the CDR3 is TGCGCCAGCACGGGCGGAGATACGCAGTATTTT.